This T cell receptor (beta chain) comes out of a study of CD8+ T cells in alopecia areata. Findings of the study overall: TCR sharing across patients was less clear than in mice, possibly HLA-related. Alphabeta T cells residing in normal skin are also sequenced in scalp samples. Normal scalp showed lower clonality than lesional scalp, especially alopecia totalis/universalis.

PBMCs were stained for CD3, CD4 and CD8, and CD4+ and CD8+ T cells were sorted. A remark on this clone: What it binds is unknown.

Looked up from germline, CDR1 is MNHEY and CDR2 is SVGAGI. CDR3 length: 15 amino acids. Extracted RNA was reverse transcribed, and the resulting cDNA served as sequencing template. Using immunoSEQ multiplex PCR, the repertoire was profiled, and TCRdb retains in-frame clones only, with some absent. The data show about 150,000 clones, 50% to 65% seen once. The genes are TRBV6-5 and TRBJ2-5, with D perhaps TRBD1 (5 bases). Near its end, the DNA agrees better with TRBJ2-7, so the J call may be wrong. The clonotype was recovered from a human donor in good health. Sequenced: CD4+ T cells sorted from blood. CDR3 sequence reads: CASSSLTAGSYEQYF. Here the CDR3 DNA reads TGTGCCAGCAGTTCTCTGACAGCCGGATCCTACGAGCAGTACTTC.